These T cell receptor beta chains were read from a single sample in a study of CD8+ T cells in alopecia areata. Some clones are missing from TCRdb's copy, which holds only in-frame ones; the method was immunoSEQ multiplex PCR. The repertoire includes roughly 210,000 clones, around two fifths of them detected once, and around 2.8% sits in the top ten. Here the sequenced sample was CD4+ T cells sorted from blood, taken around week 37, from a patient treated with tofacitinib. The source of these receptors is a human donor with alopecia areata. Each CDR3 is given with its conserved first and last residue. The D gene is left open where the match is weak. Only some rows state a clone size, as once, few, many or a class for expanded clones.

TRBJ2-1	TRBV19	NA	NA	TGTGCCAGTAGTATAGTTGGGGGAGAGGCCTACAATGAGCAGTTCTTC	CASSIVGGEAYNEQFF
TRBJ2-4	TRBV30	NA	NA	TGTGCCTGGAGTGTGGCAGGTGGGGCCAAAAACATTCAGTACTTC	CAWSVAGGAKNIQYF
TRBJ2-7	TRBV4-3	NA	TRBD2	TGCGCCAGCAGCCTCTTGGGACTAGATGGGTACGAGCAGTACTTC	CASSLLGLDGYEQYF
TRBJ2-2	TRBV6-6	few	TRBD1	TGTGCCACGAACGGACAGGGTTACACCGGGGAGCTGTTTTTT	CATNGQGYTGELFF
TRBJ2-2	TRBV27	few	TRBD1	TGTGCCAGCACCCCGGGACAGGGGGTCGGGGAGCTGTTTTTT	CASTPGQGVGELFF
TRBJ2-7	TRBV15	NA	TRBD2	TGTGCCACCAGCAGAGTAGGGACTAGTTCCTACGAGCAGTACTTC	CATSRVGTSSYEQYF
TRBJ2-7	TRBV5-1	NA	TRBD2	TGCGCCAGCAGCTCGTTAGCGGGAGTGAGCAACGAGCAGTACTTC	CASSSLAGVSNEQYF
TRBJ1-1	TRBV4-2	once	TRBD1	TGTGCCAGCAGCGCGGACAGGGGGCGAATTGTTTTCTTT	CASSADRGRIVFF
TRBJ1-1	TRBV30	few	NA	TGTGCCTGGAGGTTAATGACAGTGAACACTGAAGCTTTCTTT	CAWRLMTVNTEAFF
TRBJ2-2	TRBV5-1	NA	TRBD2	TGCGCCAGCAGCTCCTTAGCGGGGAGTGCGGCCGGGGAGCTGTTTTTT	CASSSLAGSAAGELFF
TRBJ2-3	TRBV7-2	NA	TRBD2	TGTGCCAGCAGCTTAATAGGTAGCGGGCACACAGATACGCAGTATTTT	CASSLIGSGHTDTQYF
TRBJ2-3	TRBV10-3	NA	TRBD2	TGTGCCATCAGTGAGTCACTAGCGGCCTCTAGCACAGATACGCAGTATTTT	CAISESLAASSTDTQYF
TRBJ2-5	TRBV6-1	NA	TRBD2	TGTGCCAGCACCTGGTCGGGGGGACAAGAGACCCAGTACTTC	CASTWSGGQETQYF
TRBJ2-3	TRBV2	few	NA	TGTGCCAGCAGACTCACAGATACGCAGTATTTT	CASRLTDTQYF
TRBJ2-2	TRBV7-9	few	TRBD2	TGTGCCAGCAGCTTGATGGCGGGAGGTGCCGGGGAGCTGTTTTTT	CASSLMAGGAGELFF
TRBJ1-2	TRBV29-1	few	NA	TGCAGCGTTGAAGGGAGAAACTATGGCTACACCTTC	CSVEGRNYGYTF
TRBJ2-3	TRBV7-6	NA	TRBD1	TGTGCCAGCAGCGCCGGGACAGGGAGGAATACGCAGTATTTT	CASSAGTGRNTQYF
TRBJ2-3	TRBV7-2	few	TRBD2	TGTGCCACTTCACCCATGGCGGGGGCAGATACGCAGTATTTT	CATSPMAGADTQYF
TRBJ2-3	TRBV10-3	many	NA	TGTGCCATCAAATTGTCTACCGGTAGGATGGCGCAGTATTTT	CAIKLSTGRMAQYF
TRBJ2-1	TRBV29-1	NA	TRBD2	TGCAGCGGGGGGGGCTCCTACAATGAGCAGTTCTTC	CSGGGSYNEQFF
TRBJ2-3	TRBV5-1	NA	NA	TGCGCCAGCAGCTTACAGTGGGCAGATACGCAGTATTTT	CASSLQWADTQYF
TRBJ1-4	TRBV5-1	NA	TRBD1	TGCGCCAGCAGCTTGGAAGGGGGACAGTCACGTGAAAAACTGTTTTTT	CASSLEGGQSREKLFF
TRBJ2-7	TRBV4-1	few	NA	TGCGCCAGCAGCCGGACACCCTCCTACGAGCAGTACTTC	CASSRTPSYEQYF
TRBJ1-4	TRBV7-9	NA	TRBD1	TGTGCCAGCAGCATGGGGACAGGGCAGAGTGAAAAACTGTTTTTT	CASSMGTGQSEKLFF
TRBJ2-5	TRBV18	many	NA	TGTGCCAGCTCACCAAAGATACGGGACGGACAAGAGACCCAGTACTTC	CASSPKIRDGQETQYF
TRBJ2-5	TRBV5-1	NA	NA	TGCGCCAGCAGCGAGGACGGGGGGCGGGAGACCCAGTACTTC	CASSEDGGRETQYF
TRBJ2-1	TRBV29-1	few	NA	TGCAGCGTTGTTGAGTACAATGAGCAGTTCTTC	CSVVEYNEQFF
TRBJ2-7	TRBV23-1	few	TRBD2	TGCGCCAGCAGTCAAAGGTTACTAGCGTACGAGCAGTACTTC	CASSQRLLAYEQYF
TRBJ2-7	TRBV5-1	NA	NA	TGCGCCAGCAGTTTGGACTTCTACGAGCAGTACTTC	CASSLDFYEQYF
TRBJ2-7	TRBV2	NA	NA	TGTGCCAGCAGTGACGTAGGAGGGGCGAACTACGAGCAGTACTTC	CASSDVGGANYEQYF
TRBJ2-1	TRBV10-3	NA	NA	TGTGCCACCGGACAGACATCGGGCAATGAGCAGTTCTTC	CATGQTSGNEQFF
TRBJ1-1	TRBV30	NA	NA	TGTGCCTGGACTCTAGGGGATACTGAAGCTTTCTTT	CAWTLGDTEAFF
TRBJ2-4	TRBV28	few	TRBD1	TGTGCCAGCAGTCCCCCGCGACAGGGATCATACATTCAGTACTTC	CASSPPRQGSYIQYF
TRBJ2-1	TRBV7-9	few	NA	TGTGCCAGCAGCCCCCTCCCAGAAAGGATGAGGAATGAGCAGTTCTTC	CASSPLPERMRNEQFF
TRBJ2-1	TRBV7-3	NA	NA	TGTGCCAGCAGCTTACTCGGGGGCCCTCGGGGGTCCTACAATGAGCAGTTCTTC	CASSLLGGPRGSYNEQFF
TRBJ1-1	TRBV19	few	NA	TGTGCCAGTGCTGACGGCCCGAGCACTGAAGCTTTCTTT	CASADGPSTEAFF
TRBJ2-5	TRBV9	once	NA	TGTGCCAGCAGCGTATTACCTCTTTCCGGAGGGCAGGAGACCCAGTACTTC	CASSVLPLSGGQETQYF
TRBJ1-1	TRBV29-1	NA	NA	TGCAGCGTTGAAGTTAGTGGCACTGAAGCTTTCTTT	CSVEVSGTEAFF
TRBJ1-1	TRBV2	NA	TRBD1	TGTGCCAGCAGGTTTACAGGGGTTGGAGCTGAAGCTTTCTTT	CASRFTGVGAEAFF
TRBJ2-7	TRBV2	few	NA	TGTGCCAGCGCGCCCCGGGCCTACGAGCAGTACTTC	CASAPRAYEQYF
TRBJ2-1	TRBV29-1	NA	NA	TGCAGCGCTGGGCTCTACAATGAGCAGTTCTTC	CSAGLYNEQFF
TRBJ2-7	TRBV30	NA	NA	TGTGCCTGGACCCGTCCACCTCCAGGGCCACCACTCGAGCAGTACTTC	CAWTRPPPGPPLEQYF
TRBJ1-5	TRBV10-2	NA	NA	TGCGCCAGCAGTGAGTCGAGGGGGTCCAATCAGCCCCAGCATTTT	CASSESRGSNQPQHF
TRBJ2-3	TRBV5-4	NA	TRBD2	TGTGCCAGCAGCCAAGAGCCTAGCGGTGGCACAGATACGCAGTATTTT	CASSQEPSGGTDTQYF
TRBJ2-5	TRBV4-2	NA	TRBD2	TGTGCCAGCAGCCAAGGTTTTAGCGGGAGAAACGAAGAGACCCAGTACTTC	CASSQGFSGRNEETQYF
TRBJ2-1	TRBV29-1	NA	TRBD2	TGCAGCGCAGCAGCGGGAGGCTATGAGCAGTTCTTC	CSAAAGGYEQFF
TRBJ2-1	TRBV5-1	once	TRBD1	TGCGCCAGCAGCCCCGGACAGGGGCTATCCTACAATGAGCAGTTCTTC	CASSPGQGLSYNEQFF
TRBJ2-3	TRBV4-1	few	TRBD1	TGCGCCAGCAGCCATCAAACAGGGGGTGCAGATACGCAGTATTTT	CASSHQTGGADTQYF
TRBJ2-3	TRBV19	few	TRBD2	TGTGCCAGTAGTCGGCCGGGACTACAAACAGATACGCAGTATTTT	CASSRPGLQTDTQYF
TRBJ2-7	TRBV6-5	NA	TRBD1	TGTGCCAGCAGAAAAAACAGGGGAGAGTACGAGCAGTACTTC	CASRKNRGEYEQYF
TRBJ1-2	TRBV5-6	once	TRBD1	TGTGCCAGCAGCGCAGACAGGGAGAACTATGGCTACACCTTC	CASSADRENYGYTF
TRBJ2-4	TRBV5-6	NA	NA	TGTGCCAGCAGCTTTGGGTTCGGGAGAGGGAAAAACATTCAGTACTTC	CASSFGFGRGKNIQYF
TRBJ2-4	TRBV6-1	NA	TRBD1	TGTGCCAGCAGTAGACTTCCCGGGACAGGGGGTTTGCAGTACTTC	CASSRLPGTGGLQYF